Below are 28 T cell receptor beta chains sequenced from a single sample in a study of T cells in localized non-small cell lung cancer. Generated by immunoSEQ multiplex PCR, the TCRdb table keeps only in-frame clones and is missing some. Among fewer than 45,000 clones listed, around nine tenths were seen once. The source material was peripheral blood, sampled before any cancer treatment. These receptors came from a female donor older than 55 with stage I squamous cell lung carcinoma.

CDR3 amino acids: CASSLGTSGSYEQYF. CDR3 bases: TGTGCCAGCAGCTTAGGGACTAGCGGGAGTTACGAGCAGTACTTC. This chain connects TRBV7-6 to TRBJ2-7, with TRBD2 identical over 13 bases. V dropped 1 base and J dropped 4; count of bases not matched to a gene: 1. CDR3 length equals 15 residues. Germline CDR1 SGHVS, CDR2 FNYEAQ.

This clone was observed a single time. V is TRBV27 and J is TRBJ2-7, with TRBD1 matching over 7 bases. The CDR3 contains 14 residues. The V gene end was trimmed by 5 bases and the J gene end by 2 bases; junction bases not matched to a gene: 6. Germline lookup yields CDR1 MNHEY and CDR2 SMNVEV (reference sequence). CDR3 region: CASSPIGTAYEQYF. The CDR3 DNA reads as TGTGCCAGCAGTCCCATCGGGACAGCCTACGAGCAGTACTTC.

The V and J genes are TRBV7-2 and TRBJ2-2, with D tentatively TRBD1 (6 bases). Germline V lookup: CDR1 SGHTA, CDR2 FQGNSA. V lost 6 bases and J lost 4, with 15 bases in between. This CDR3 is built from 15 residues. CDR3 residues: CASSSNQGRTGELFF. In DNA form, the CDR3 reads TGTGCCAGCAGTTCCAACCAGGGGCGCACCGGGGAGCTGTTTTTT.

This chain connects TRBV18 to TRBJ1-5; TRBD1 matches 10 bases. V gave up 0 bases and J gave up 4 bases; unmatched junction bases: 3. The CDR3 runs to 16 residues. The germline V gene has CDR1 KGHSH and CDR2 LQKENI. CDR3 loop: CASSPPGQGSNQPQHF. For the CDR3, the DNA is TGTGCCAGCTCACCACCGGGACAGGGGTCGAATCAGCCCCAGCATTTT.

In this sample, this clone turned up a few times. In DNA, the CDR3 is TGTGCCAGCAGCTTGGCCAGCGGGAGGACCTACGAGCAGTACTTC. As protein: CASSLASGRTYEQYF. The gene calls are TRBV5-8 and TRBJ2-7; 9 positions match TRBD2. Germline V gene lookup returns CDR1 SGHTS and CDR2 YDEGEE. V lost 0 bases and J lost 2; bases outside the gene matches: 3. This CDR3 comprises 15 residues.

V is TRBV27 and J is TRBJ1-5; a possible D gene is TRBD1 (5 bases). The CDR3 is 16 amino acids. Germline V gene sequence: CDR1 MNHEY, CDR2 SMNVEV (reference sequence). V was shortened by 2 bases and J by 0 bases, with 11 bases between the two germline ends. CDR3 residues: CASSLIGAFSNQPQHF. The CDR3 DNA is TGTGCCAGCAGTTTAATAGGGGCCTTTAGCAATCAGCCCCAGCATTTT.

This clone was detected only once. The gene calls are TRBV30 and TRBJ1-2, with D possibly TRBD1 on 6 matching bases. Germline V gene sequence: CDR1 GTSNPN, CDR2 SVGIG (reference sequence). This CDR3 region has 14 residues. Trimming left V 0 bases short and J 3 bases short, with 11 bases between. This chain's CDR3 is CAWSVVDRYYGYTF. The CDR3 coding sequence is TGTGCCTGGAGTGTAGTCGACAGGTACTATGGCTACACCTTC.

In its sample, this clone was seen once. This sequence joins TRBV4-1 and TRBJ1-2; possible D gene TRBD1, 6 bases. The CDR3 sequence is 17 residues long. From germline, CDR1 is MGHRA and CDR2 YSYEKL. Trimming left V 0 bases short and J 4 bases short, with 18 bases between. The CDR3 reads CASSQDWGQGTLYGYTF. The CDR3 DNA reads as TGCGCCAGCAGCCAAGACTGGGGGCAGGGGACTCTCTATGGCTACACCTTC.

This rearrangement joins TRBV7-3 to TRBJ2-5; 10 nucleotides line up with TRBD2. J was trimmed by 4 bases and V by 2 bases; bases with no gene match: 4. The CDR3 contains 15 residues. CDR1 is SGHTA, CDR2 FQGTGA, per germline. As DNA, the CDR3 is TGTGCCAGCAGCTTAGGAGCGGGAGGGCTAGAGACCCAGTACTTC. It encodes CASSLGAGGLETQYF.

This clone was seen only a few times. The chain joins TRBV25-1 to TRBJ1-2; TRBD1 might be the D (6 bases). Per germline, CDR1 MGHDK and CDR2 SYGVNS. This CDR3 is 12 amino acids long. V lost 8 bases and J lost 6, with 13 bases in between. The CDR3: CASGGLVDGYTF. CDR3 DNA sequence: TGTGCCAGCGGGGGCCTTGTGGATGGCTACACCTTC.

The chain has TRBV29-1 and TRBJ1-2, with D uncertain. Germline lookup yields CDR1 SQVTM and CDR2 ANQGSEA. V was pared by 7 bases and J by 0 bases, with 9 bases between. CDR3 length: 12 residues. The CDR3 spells CSAYSSNYGYTF. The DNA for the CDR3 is TGCAGCGCCTACAGTTCTAACTATGGCTACACCTTC.

CDR3 sequence: CASSGSSAGELFF. For the CDR3, the DNA is TGTGCCAGCAGCGGGAGTAGTGCCGGGGAGCTGTTTTTT. V is TRBV2 and J is TRBJ2-2, with a possible D match to TRBD2 (6 bases). Germline CDR1 is SNHLY and CDR2 is FYNNEI. Trimming shortened V by 6 bases and J by 6 bases, and 11 bases separated the two germline ends. The CDR3 sequence is 13 residues long.

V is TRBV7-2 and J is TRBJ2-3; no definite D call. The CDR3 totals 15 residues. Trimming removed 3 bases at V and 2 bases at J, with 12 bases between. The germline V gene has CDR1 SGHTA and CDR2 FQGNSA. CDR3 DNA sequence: TGTGCCAGCAGCTTTACCGCAGTTACCACAGATACGCAGTATTTT. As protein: CASSFTAVTTDTQYF.

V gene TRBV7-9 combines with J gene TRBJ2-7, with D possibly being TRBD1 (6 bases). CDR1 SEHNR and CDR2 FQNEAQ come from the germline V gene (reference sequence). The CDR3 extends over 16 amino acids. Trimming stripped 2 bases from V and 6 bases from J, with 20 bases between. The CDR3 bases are TGTGCCAGCAGCTTACTCCGGGACAAACAGTCGAGCGAGCAGTACTTC. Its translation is CASSLLRDKQSSEQYF.

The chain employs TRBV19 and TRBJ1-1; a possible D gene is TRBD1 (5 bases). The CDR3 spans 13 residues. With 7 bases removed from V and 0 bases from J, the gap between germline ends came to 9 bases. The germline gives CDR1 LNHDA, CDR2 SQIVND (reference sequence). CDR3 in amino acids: CASKGTVNTEAFF. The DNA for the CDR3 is TGTGCCAGTAAAGGGACGGTGAACACTGAAGCTTTCTTT.

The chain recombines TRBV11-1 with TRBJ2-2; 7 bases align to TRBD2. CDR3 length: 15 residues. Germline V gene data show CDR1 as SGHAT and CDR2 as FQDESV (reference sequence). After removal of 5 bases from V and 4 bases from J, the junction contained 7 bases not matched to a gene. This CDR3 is CASSRQGGVTGELFF. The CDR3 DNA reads TGTGCCAGCAGCCGTCAGGGAGGGGTCACCGGGGAGCTGTTTTTT. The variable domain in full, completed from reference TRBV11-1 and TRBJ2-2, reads EAEVAQSPRYKITEKSQAVAFWCDPISGHATLYWYRQILGQGPELLVQFQDESVVDDSQLPKDRFSAERLKGVDSTLKIQPAELGDSAMYLCASSRQGGVTGELFFGEGSRLTVL.

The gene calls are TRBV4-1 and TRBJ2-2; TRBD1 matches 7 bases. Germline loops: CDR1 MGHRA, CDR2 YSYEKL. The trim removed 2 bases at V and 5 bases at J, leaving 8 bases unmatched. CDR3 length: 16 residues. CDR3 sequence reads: CASSQKQGSGTGELFF. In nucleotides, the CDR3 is TGCGCCAGCAGCCAAAAACAGGGGTCGGGGACCGGGGAGCTGTTTTTT.

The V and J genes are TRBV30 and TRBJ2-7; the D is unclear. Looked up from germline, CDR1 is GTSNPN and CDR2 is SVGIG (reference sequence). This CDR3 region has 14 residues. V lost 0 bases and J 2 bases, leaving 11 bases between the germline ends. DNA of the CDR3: TGTGCCTGGAGTGTAACACGGTACACCTACGAGCAGTACTTC. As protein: CAWSVTRYTYEQYF.

CDR3 in DNA: TGTGCCTGGGGTTCCGGGGGGGGGTTCGCACCCCAGCATTTT. Protein product: CAWGSGGGFAPQHF. This sequence joins TRBV30 and TRBJ1-5, with D tentatively TRBD1 (5 bases). The V gene lost 5 bases and the J gene lost 10 bases, with 21 bases spanning the gap. The CDR3 runs 14 residues. The germline V gene has CDR1 GTSNPN and CDR2 SVGIG (reference sequence).

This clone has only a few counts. The CDR3 loop is CASSQDEGEGEQYF. The CDR3 DNA reads TGTGCCAGCAGCCAAGATGAGGGGGAGGGGGAGCAGTACTTC. V and J are TRBV14 and TRBJ2-7; tentatively, D is TRBD2 (7 bases). This CDR3 comprises 14 residues. Germline assignment: CDR1 SGHDN and CDR2 FVKESK. V gave up 0 bases and J gave up 7 bases, with 13 bases separating them.

The CDR3 DNA follows: TGCGCCAGCAGCCAAGAACGATTGGTGCTGGGAGATACGCAGTATTTT. Translating it yields CASSQERLVLGDTQYF. V and J are TRBV4-3 and TRBJ2-3; D ambiguous. Germline CDR1 reads LGHNA; CDR2 reads YSLEER. V dropped 0 bases and J dropped 5 bases, with 15 bases sitting between them. The CDR3 length is 16 residues.

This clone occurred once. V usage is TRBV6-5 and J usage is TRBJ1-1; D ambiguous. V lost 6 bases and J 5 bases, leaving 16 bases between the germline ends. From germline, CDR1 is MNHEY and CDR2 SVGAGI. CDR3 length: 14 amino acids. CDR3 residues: CASRKMAMGTEAFF. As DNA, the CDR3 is TGTGCCAGCAGAAAAATGGCAATGGGGACTGAAGCTTTCTTT.

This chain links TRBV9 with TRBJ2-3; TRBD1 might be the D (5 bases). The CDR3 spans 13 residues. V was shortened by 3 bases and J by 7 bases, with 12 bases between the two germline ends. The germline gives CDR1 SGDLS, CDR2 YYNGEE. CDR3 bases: TGTGCCAGCAGCGAGGGGCCCCCTAATACGCAGTATTTT. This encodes CASSEGPPNTQYF.

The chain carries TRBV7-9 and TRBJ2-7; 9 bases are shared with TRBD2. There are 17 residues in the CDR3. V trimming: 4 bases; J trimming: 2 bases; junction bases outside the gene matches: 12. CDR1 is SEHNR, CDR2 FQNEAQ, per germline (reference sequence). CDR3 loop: CASSSAVTSGHPYEQYF. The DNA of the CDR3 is TGTGCCAGCAGCTCTGCGGTGACTAGCGGTCACCCCTACGAGCAGTACTTC.

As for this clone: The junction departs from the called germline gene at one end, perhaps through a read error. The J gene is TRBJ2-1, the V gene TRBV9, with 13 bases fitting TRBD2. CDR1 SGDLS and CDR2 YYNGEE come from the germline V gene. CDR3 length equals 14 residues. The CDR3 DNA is TGTGCCAGCAGCGTAGGAGGGACTAGCGGGGCTCTGGTCTTC. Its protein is CASSVGGTSGALVF.

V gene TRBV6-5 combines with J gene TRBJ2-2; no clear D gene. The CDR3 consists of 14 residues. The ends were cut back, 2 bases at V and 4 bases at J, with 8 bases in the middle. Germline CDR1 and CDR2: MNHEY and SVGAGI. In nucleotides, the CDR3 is TGTGCCAGCAGTTACAGGGCAGGCACCGGGGAGCTGTTTTTT. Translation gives CASSYRAGTGELFF.

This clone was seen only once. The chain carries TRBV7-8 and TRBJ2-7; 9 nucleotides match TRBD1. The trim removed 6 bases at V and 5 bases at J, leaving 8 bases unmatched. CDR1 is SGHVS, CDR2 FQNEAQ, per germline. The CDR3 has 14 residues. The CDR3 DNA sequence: TGTGCCAGCAGAACCGGGACAGGGCCCCACGAGCAGTACTTC. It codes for CASRTGTGPHEQYF.

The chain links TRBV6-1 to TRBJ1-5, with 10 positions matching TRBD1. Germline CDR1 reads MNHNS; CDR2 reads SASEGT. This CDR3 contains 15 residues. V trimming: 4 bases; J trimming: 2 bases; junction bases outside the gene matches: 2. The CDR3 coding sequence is TGTGCCAGCAGTGCTGGGACAGGGGGCAATCAGCCCCAGCATTTT. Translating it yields CASSAGTGGNQPQHF.